This T cell receptor beta chain was identified during a study of OX40 agonist ivuxolimab in advanced cancers. Whole-study context: Each dose-escalation patient presented with hepatocellular carcinoma, melanoma, renal cell or head and neck cancer. With a range of roughly 20 to 90, age averaged 60 years, and approximately 83% were male.

With regard to this clone: Its cognate antigen is unknown.

Study-wide results and caveats: The antigens recognized by the expanded peripheral T cells, that is their antigen specificity, were not determined.

Produced via immunoSEQ multiplex PCR; TCRdb's table is partial and in-frame only. In the table there are approximately 68,000 clones, 85% to 90% of which are singletons. The CDR3 totals 15 residues. CDR1 SGHTA and CDR2 FQGNSA come from the germline V gene. V shed 5 bases and J shed 5 bases, with 18 bases lying between them. The TCR comes from an adult with an advanced solid tumor such as melanoma, head and neck, liver or kidney cancer. J is TRBJ2-5 and V is TRBV7-2, with D possibly being TRBD1 or TRBD2 (5 bases each). This sample comprised CD4+ or CD8+ T cells sorted from blood, obtained in a trial of the OX40 agonist ivuxolimab. The CDR3 sequence is CASSHRTPGRETQYF. In nucleotides, the CDR3 is TGTGCCAGCAGCCACCGCACACCGGGGCGGGAGACCCAGTACTTC.